These 5 T cell receptor beta chains came from one sample sequenced in a study of technical replicates of blood from a handful of donors. The protocol was immunoSEQ multiplex PCR, while the TCRdb copy is restricted to in-frame clones and leaves out a portion. The profile shows fewer than 70,000 clones, less than 90% of them singletons. Sequencing was performed on PBMCs. The receptor source for this set is a human donor in good health. Some clones in this sample may be carry-over from other donors' samples.

This chain links TRBV7-6 with TRBJ2-1; 12 bases are shared with TRBD2. V shed 1 base and J 10 bases; nucleotides not matched to a gene: 8. There are 16 residues in the CDR3. The germline V gene has CDR1 SGHVS and CDR2 FNYEAQ. The CDR3 DNA is TGTGCCAGCAGCTTAGAGACTAGCGGGAGCCGACCCGAGCAGTTCTTC. Translating gives CASSLETSGSRPEQFF.

The chain recombines TRBV9 with TRBJ2-7; D call uncertain. From germline, CDR1 is SGDLS and CDR2 YYNGEE. The CDR3 is made up of 12 amino acids. Trimming took 3 bases from V and 2 from J, leaving 6 bases between them. The CDR3 sequence is CASSDNTYEQYF. CDR3 DNA sequence: TGTGCCAGCAGCGACAATACCTACGAGCAGTACTTC.

The chain combines TRBV12-5 with TRBJ2-7; D unresolved. This CDR3 is 15 amino acids long. The germline CDR1 and CDR2 sequences are LGHNT and FRNRAP. Trimming cost V 0 bases and J 0 bases, with 9 bases left between them. CDR3 sequence reads: CASGLVTGGSYEQYF. CDR3 nucleotide sequence: TGTGCTAGTGGTTTGGTAACTGGCGGCTCCTACGAGCAGTACTTC.

The rearrangement uses TRBV2 and TRBJ2-5, with D possibly being TRBD1 (5 bases). This CDR3 comprises 13 residues. The germline CDR1 and CDR2 sequences are SNHLY and FYNNEI. V lost 1 base and J lost 2, with 5 bases in between. For the CDR3, the DNA is TGTGCCAGCAGTGAAGAGGGGCAAGAGACCCAGTACTTC. Translation gives CASSEEGQETQYF.

This chain links TRBV29-1 with TRBJ1-1; D not certain. Trimming removed 5 bases at V and 2 bases at J, with 6 bases between. The CDR3 length is 11 residues. Per germline, CDR1 SQVTM and CDR2 ANQGSEA. CDR3 bases: TGCAGCGTTCTCGTTAACACTGAAGCTTTCTTT. It is translated as CSVLVNTEAFF. Full variable domain (outside the CDR3, taken from reference TRBV29-1 and TRBJ1-1): SAVISQKPSRDICQRGTSLTIQCQVDSQVTMMFWYRQQPGQSLTLIATANQGSEATYESGFVIDKFPISRPNLTFSTLTVSNMSPEDSSIYLCSVLVNTEAFFGQGTRLTVV.